This TCR beta chain came from a study of human T cells and chemical hapten exposure. Overall study context: Per-sample TCR yields varied mainly from small pooled library volume differences. Whole-study findings and limits: The study found that DPC sensitization did not change TCRs above 1 in 1000 frequency. Counts of TCRs expanded at PT1 correlated positively with patch test score.

Noted time point: patch test 1, 2 weeks after DPC sensitization. Regarding treatment: therapeutic diphenylcyclopropenone sensitization with weekly scalp DPC. As for this clonotype: The target antigen is unknown.

Trimming removed 2 bases from V and 6 bases from J, with 13 bases in between. Germline V CDR1 and CDR2: SQVTM, ANQGSEA. This CDR3 contains 13 residues. Individual cDNA molecules (in the library) carried attached unique molecular identifiers. TCRdb independently ran MiXCR on the RACE reads; one entry per CDR3 protein. The repertoire has 300,000 to 400,000 distinct CDR3 sequences, roughly 6.9% of them found once; the top ten carry less than 10%. The sequencing here drew on whole blood, taken in connection with sensitization to the hapten diphenylcyclopropenone (DPC). This clonotype was sampled from a woman between 18 and 29 years old with alopecia areata. Some clones in this sample may be carry-over from other donors' samples. This chain joins TRBV29-1 and TRBJ1-2; a possible D gene is TRBD1 (5 bases). In nucleotides, the CDR3 is TGCAGCGTTGAAATGTCCACAGGCAATGGCTACACCTTC. It specifies CSVEMSTGNGYTF.